This T cell receptor beta chain was sequenced in a study of control samples from healthy donors and cancer patients. Germline V gene sequence: CDR1 KGHSH, CDR2 LQKENI. The CDR3 covers 15 residues. V lost 6 bases to trimming and J lost 2 bases, with 16 bases between them. Data came from immunoSEQ multiplex PCR; TCRdb stores just in-frame clones and leaves some out. Altogether under 65,000 clones are present, 85% to 95% being singletons, with the ten largest covering around 0.9%. This receptor was obtained from a man under 40 with colorectal cancer. The chain uses TRBV18 and TRBJ1-1; D is perhaps TRBD1 (5 bases). Material for sequencing was PBMCs. The CDR3 region is CASSPSDRVNTEAFF. CDR3 DNA sequence: TGTGCCAGCTCGCCCTCAGACAGAGTTAACACTGAAGCTTTCTTT.